This T cell receptor (beta chain) came from a study of shared clonotypes between healthy human individuals. On the study more broadly: The plates for each donor numbered three CD4 naive, three CD4 memory, two CD8 naive and one CD8 memory.

Sequenced by immunoSEQ multiplex PCR; TCRdb stores in-frame clones only, minus some. The sample consists of 950,000 to 1,300,000 clones, 60% to 80% of them appearing once. The CDR3 extends over 16 amino acids. V was clipped by 4 bases and J by 3 bases, with 16 bases between them. Germline loops: CDR1 SNHLY, CDR2 FYNNEI. This clone has just one count. Antigen: not known. The study's findings and limits: Incomplete sequencing of sorted subsets was indicated by rarefaction despite large depth.

The TCR sequence derives from a man aged 18 to 30 in good health. The sequenced material came from memory CD4+ T cells sorted from blood. Documented subset: CD45RA-negative fraction. The V and J genes are TRBV2 and TRBJ2-4; maybe TRBD2 (6 bases). Here the CDR3 DNA reads TGTGCCAGCAGTGTCGTGTGGGGGGAATTCAAAAACATTCAGTACTTC. Its protein is CASSVVWGEFKNIQYF.